These 18 T cell receptor beta chains came from one sample sequenced in a study of T cell responses to AZD1222 COVID-19 vaccine. The table came from immunoSEQ multiplex PCR; TCRdb's copy has only in-frame clones and leaves some out. The sample carries nearly 95,000 clones, around 87% recorded once. The sequencing here drew on peripheral blood, taken 28 days after the second AZD1222 dose. All receptors derive from an adult who received the AZD1222 COVID-19 vaccine.

V usage is TRBV5-6 and J usage is TRBJ2-1; tentatively, D is TRBD2 (6 bases). This CDR3 comprises 14 residues. V lost 3 bases and J 7 bases, leaving 14 bases between the germline ends. The germline V gene encodes CDR1 SGHDT and CDR2 YYEEEE. CDR3 protein: CASSWAGPGNEQFF. As DNA, the CDR3 is TGTGCCAGCAGCTGGGCGGGGCCAGGGAATGAGCAGTTCTTC.

The chain has TRBV6-5 and TRBJ2-5; 9 positions agree with TRBD1. Per germline, CDR1 MNHEY and CDR2 SVGAGI. Germline trimming cut 5 bases from V and 5 bases from J; bases unmatched to any gene: 9. The CDR3 is 15 residues long. The CDR3 region has the DNA TGTGCCAGCAGTCGCTCTACCGACAGGGGGGAGACCCAGTACTTC. As protein: CASSRSTDRGETQYF.

This chain links TRBV7-2 with TRBJ1-1; maybe TRBD1 (5 bases). The V gene's germline CDR1 is SGHTA and CDR2 FQGNSA. The CDR3 extends over 15 amino acids. Trimming took 5 bases from V and 0 from J, leaving 13 bases between them. The CDR3 here is CASSPSVQVNTEAFF. As DNA, the CDR3 is TGTGCCAGCAGCCCGTCGGTACAGGTGAACACTGAAGCTTTCTTT.

The chain couples TRBV10-3 to TRBJ1-1, with a possible D match to TRBD1 (5 bases). The CDR3 length is 14 residues. Germline loops: CDR1 ENHRY, CDR2 SYGVKD. V was clipped by 4 bases and J by 4 bases, with 13 bases between them. CDR3 loop: CAISGRGAATEAFF. The CDR3 nucleotides are TGTGCCATCAGTGGACGCGGGGCGGCCACTGAAGCTTTCTTT.

This clone was found once. This chain uses TRBV11-2 with TRBJ1-3; TRBD1 matches at 11 bases. Trimming cost V 3 bases and J 0 bases; bases outside gene matches: 4. The CDR3 is 17 residues long. The germline CDR1 and CDR2 sequences are SGHAT and FQNNGV. The CDR3 is CASSFWTGGGSGNTIYF. CDR3 in DNA: TGTGCCAGCAGCTTCTGGACAGGGGGCGGCTCTGGAAACACCATATATTTT.

The CDR3 protein is CASSEVGQASSEQYF. CDR3 in DNA: TGTGCCAGCAGTGAAGTCGGCCAAGCCTCTAGCGAGCAGTACTTC. The rearrangement joins TRBV6-1 to TRBJ2-7; D uncertain. V lost 1 base and J 6 bases, leaving 16 bases between the germline ends. CDR1 and CDR2 (germline): MNHNS, SASEGT. The CDR3 covers 15 residues.

V and J are TRBV6-6 and TRBJ2-1; D gene unclear. The CDR3 contains 13 residues. Trimming pared 0 bases from V and 9 bases from J, leaving 9 bases between. The germline gives CDR1 MNHNY, CDR2 SVGAGI (reference sequence). The CDR3 coding sequence is TGTGCCAGCAGTTACTCGACGACCCGTGAGCAGTTCTTC. Its translation: CASSYSTTREQFF.

V is TRBV5-1 and J is TRBJ2-1; 14 bases are shared with TRBD2. Germline V gene lookup returns CDR1 SGHRS and CDR2 YFSETQ. CDR3 size: 17 residues. Trimming removed 4 bases from V and 2 bases from J; junction bases left unmatched: 5. The CDR3 DNA reads as TGCGCCAGCAGCCCCGGACTAGCGGGAGGTCCCTACAATGAGCAGTTCTTC. It is translated as CASSPGLAGGPYNEQFF.

The chain is built from TRBV3-1 (or the pseudogene TRBV3-2) and TRBJ1-1, with no clear D. Germline V gene sequence: CDR1 LGHDT, CDR2 YNNKEL (reference sequence). V was trimmed by 0 bases and J by 4 bases, leaving 9 bases between them. The CDR3 totals 14 residues. The chain's CDR3 is CASSQDGYATEAFF. In DNA form, the CDR3 reads TGTGCCAGCAGCCAAGATGGGTACGCCACTGAAGCTTTCTTT.

The chain carries TRBV28 and TRBJ1-5; no firm D call. There are 14 residues in the CDR3. Trimming removed 3 bases at V and 5 bases at J, with 11 bases between. The germline CDR1 and CDR2 sequences are MDHEN and SYDVKM. The CDR3 DNA sequence: TGTGCCAGCAGTTTGCCAGGCTCCCATCAGCCCCAGCATTTT. Protein product: CASSLPGSHQPQHF. Full variable domain (outside the CDR3, taken from reference TRBV28 and TRBJ1-5): DVKVTQSSRYLVKRTGEKVFLECVQDMDHENMFWYRQDPGLGLRLIYFSYDVKMKEKGDIPEGYSVSREKKERFSLILESASTNQTSMYLCASSLPGSHQPQHFGDGTRLSIL.

This rearrangement joins TRBV3-1 (or the pseudogene TRBV3-2) to TRBJ2-3; tentatively, D is TRBD2 (5 bases). The CDR3 is made up of 13 amino acids. Trimming removed 8 bases from V and 0 bases from J, with 9 bases in between. From germline, CDR1 is LGHDT and CDR2 YNNKEL (reference sequence). For the CDR3, the DNA is TGTGCCAGCCGAGGCGGGAGCACAGATACGCAGTATTTT. Encoded protein: CASRGGSTDTQYF.

This rearrangement joins TRBV12-3 or TRBV12-4 to TRBJ1-1; D may be TRBD1 (6 bases). Trimming stripped 3 bases from V and 8 bases from J, with 13 bases between. The CDR3 sequence is 13 residues long. The CDR3 loop reads CASSLREGGEAFF. In DNA, the CDR3 is TGTGCCAGCAGTTTGAGGGAGGGGGGCGAAGCTTTCTTT.

The genes are TRBV13 and TRBJ2-3, with TRBD2 identical over 9 bases. The length of the CDR3 is 19 residues. V was pared by 3 bases and J by 0 bases, with 13 bases of the junction left unmatched. Germline values: CDR1 PRHDT, CDR2 FYEKMQ (reference sequence). The CDR3 reads CASSFETTLAGPSTDTQYF. The DNA of the CDR3 is TGTGCCAGCAGCTTCGAAACAACACTAGCGGGCCCTAGCACAGATACGCAGTATTTT.

J is TRBJ1-1 and V is TRBV19; D might be TRBD1 (6 bases). In germline, CDR1 is LNHDA, CDR2 SQIVND (reference sequence). With 3 bases removed from V and 6 bases from J, the gap between germline ends came to 14 bases. The CDR3 is 14 residues long. The CDR3 loop reads CASSIREGDPEAFF. CDR3 in DNA: TGTGCCAGTAGTATTCGAGAGGGGGACCCTGAAGCTTTCTTT.

The CDR3: CASRGFLDTDYEQYF. The DNA of the CDR3 is TGTGCCAGCAGGGGGTTTTTGGACACAGACTACGAGCAGTACTTC. The chain is built from TRBV27 and TRBJ2-7; the D gene is possibly TRBD1 (5 bases). CDR1 is MNHEY and CDR2 is SMNVEV in the germline V gene (reference sequence). This CDR3 has 15 amino acids. The V gene lost 6 bases and the J gene lost 3 bases, with 18 bases spanning the gap.

In its sample, this clone was seen a few times. The V call is TRBV6-4, the J call TRBJ2-3, with 15 positions matching TRBD2. This CDR3 has 17 residues. CDR1 MRHNA and CDR2 SNTAGT come from the germline V gene. The V gene end was trimmed by 2 bases and the J gene end by 2 bases; junction bases not matched to a gene: 2. CDR3 DNA: TGTGCCAGCAGTGACGGGACTAGCGGGGGGTCCACAGATACGCAGTATTTT. This encodes CASSDGTSGGSTDTQYF.

The chain employs TRBV6-6 and TRBJ2-1; possible D gene TRBD1, 6 bases. Trimming left V 2 bases short and J 7 bases short, with 9 bases between. CDR1 MNHNY and CDR2 SVGAGI come from the germline V gene (reference sequence). This CDR3 region has 13 residues. CDR3 coding DNA: TGTGCCAGCAGTTACCCAGGGGATAATGAGCAGTTCTTC. Its translation is CASSYPGDNEQFF.

The rearrangement joins TRBV19 to TRBJ2-5; D remains unclear. V lost 5 bases and J lost 3, with 10 bases in between. The V gene's germline CDR1 is LNHDA and CDR2 SQIVND (reference sequence). The CDR3 sequence is 13 residues long. The CDR3 bases are TGTGCCAGTAGTTGGGCAGAAAAAGAGACCCAGTACTTC. Its protein is CASSWAEKETQYF.